This TCR beta chain derives from a study of shared clonotypes between healthy human individuals. The overall study: The donor pool was made up of a couple of women and three men aged 18 to 49.

On this clone: Antigen specificity is unknown.

CDR1 and CDR2 from the germline V gene are MNHNY and SVGAGI (reference sequence). Trimming cost V 6 bases and J 0 bases, with 12 bases left between them. The CDR3 contains 14 residues. The assay was immunoSEQ multiplex PCR, and TCRdb's table has in-frame clones only and misses some. The sample has millions of clones; roughly 92% are singletons. Findings of the study overall: The rarefaction results pointed to incomplete sorted-subset sequencing despite large depth.

This chain uses TRBV6-6 with TRBJ2-7; D is unresolved. Sequenced material: naive CD4+ T cells sorted from blood. The subset is: CD45RA+ positively selected. This receptor was taken from a man aged 18 to 30 in good health. In DNA, the CDR3 is TGTGCCAGCAGCCCCCGGAGTAGCTCCTACGAGCAGTACTTC. Translation: CASSPRSSSYEQYF.